Detailed here is one TCR beta chain. Its specificity is not known. The sample comes from a study of shared clonotypes between healthy human individuals. Study observations and caveats: Sequencing depth was a factor that was expected to affect clonotype sharing among donors.

This CDR3 region has 17 residues. Germline CDR1 SEHNR, CDR2 FQNEAQ (reference sequence). Trimming cost V 5 bases and J 0 bases; bases outside gene matches: 9. Method: immunoSEQ multiplex PCR; TCRdb's copy keeps in-frame clones and lacks some. The table lists about 490,000 clones, about 78% of them singletons, with around 13% in the top ten. The V and J genes are TRBV7-9 and TRBJ2-1, with 8 bases aligning to TRBD2. The sample was PBMCs. The TCR comes from a woman aged 40 to 50 in good health. Some clones in this sample may be carry-over from other donors' samples. CDR3 DNA sequence: TGTGCCAGCAGCCCTCGGGGGGGCCCTAGCTCCTACAATGAGCAGTTCTTC. This codes for CASSPRGGPSSYNEQFF. The full variable domain, in which reference TRBV7-9 and TRBJ2-1 provide the parts outside the CDR3, is DTGVSQNPRHKITKRGQNVTFRCDPISEHNRLYWYRQTLGQGPEFLTYFQNEAQLEKSRLLSDRFSAERPKGSFSTLEIQRTEQGDSAMYLCASSPRGGPSSYNEQFFGPGTRLTVL.